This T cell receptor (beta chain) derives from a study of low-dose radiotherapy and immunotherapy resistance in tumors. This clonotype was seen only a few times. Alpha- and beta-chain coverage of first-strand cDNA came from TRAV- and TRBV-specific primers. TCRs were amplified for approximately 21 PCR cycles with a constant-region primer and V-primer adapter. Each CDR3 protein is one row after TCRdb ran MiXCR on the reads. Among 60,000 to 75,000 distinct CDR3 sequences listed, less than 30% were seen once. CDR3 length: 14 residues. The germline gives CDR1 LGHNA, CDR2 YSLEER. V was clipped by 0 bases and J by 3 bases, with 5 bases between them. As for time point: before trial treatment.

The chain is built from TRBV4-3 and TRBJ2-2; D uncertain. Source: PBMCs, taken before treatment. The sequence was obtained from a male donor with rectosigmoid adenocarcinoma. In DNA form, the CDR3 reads TGCGCCAGCAGCCAAGATAGGGACACCGGGGAGCTGTTTTTT. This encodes CASSQDRDTGELFF.